The rows below give T cell receptor beta chains drawn from one sample of a study of long-term antiretroviral therapy in people with HIV. Data came from immunoSEQ multiplex PCR; TCRdb stores just in-frame clones and leaves some out. The sample holds 17,000 or so clones, under 85% seen once. Material: unsorted PBMCs, obtained more than 3.1 years after starting antiretroviral therapy. The source of these receptors is a middle-aged woman with HIV. Each CDR3 is given with its conserved first and last residue.

v_call: TRBV7-2
j_call: TRBJ1-6
cdr3_aa: CASSSQGNGSPLHF

v_call: TRBV6-1
j_call: TRBJ1-2
cdr3_aa: CASGTGVYGYTF

v_call: TRBV6-5
j_call: TRBJ2-5
cdr3_aa: CASRNSQETQYF

v_call: TRBV2
j_call: TRBJ2-7
cdr3_aa: CASSPTDYEQYF

v_call: TRBV4-3
j_call: TRBJ2-2
cdr3_aa: CASSPTGIVGTGELFF

v_call: TRBV2
j_call: TRBJ1-2
cdr3_aa: CASSGGLYGYTF

v_call: TRBV4-3
j_call: TRBJ1-5
cdr3_aa: CASSQVQGMGQPQHF

v_call: TRBV5-1
j_call: TRBJ1-4
cdr3_aa: CASSTMGETNEKLFF

v_call: TRBV6-1
j_call: TRBJ2-5
cdr3_aa: CASSEYPRGPPRQETQYF

v_call: TRBV5-6
j_call: TRBJ1-5
cdr3_aa: CASSLGWWGGNQPQHF